The rows below give T cell receptor beta chains drawn from one sample of a study of control samples from healthy donors and cancer patients. Libraries were prepared by immunoSEQ multiplex PCR; TCRdb keeps only in-frame clonotypes and omits some of them. The profile shows about 83,000 clones, 90% to 95% of them singletons. Sequencing was done on a sample of blood. The receptors derive from a man aged 50 to 60 in good health. CDR3s include the opening cysteine and the closing phenylalanine or tryptophan. Each record gives: clone size, V gene, J gene, D gene, CDR3 DNA, CDR3 protein. A D gene is named only where the DNA matches it firmly. The listing skips clone size in some rows; elsewhere it reads once, few, many or a size class.

>.|TRBV5-1|TRBJ1-1|.
TGCGCCAGCAGCTTGAACGGGGGCGAAGCTTTCTTT
CASSLNGGEAFF
>.|TRBV7-2|TRBJ1-2|.
TGTGCCAGTACGGTGACCACGGATGGCTACACCTTC
CASTVTTDGYTF
>.|TRBV27|TRBJ2-1|.
TGTGCCAGCTTAGGATTTACCAATGAGCAGTTCTTC
CASLGFTNEQFF
>few|TRBV15|TRBJ1-5|TRBD1
TGTGCCACCAGCGGACGACAGGGGGCCGCTTCGAGCAATCAGCCCCAGCATTTT
CATSGRQGAASSNQPQHF
>.|TRBV5-4|TRBJ2-6|.
TGTGCCAGCAGCTTGAAAGGATCACAGACCGGGGCCAACGTCCTGACTTTC
CASSLKGSQTGANVLTF
>.|TRBV6-5|TRBJ1-4|.
TGTGCCAGCAGCCGCGCCTCGGGTGAAAAACTGTTTTTT
CASSRASGEKLFF
>.|TRBV5-1|TRBJ2-1|.
TGCGCCAGCAGCTTTAGCCTTGGGGGCTCCTACAATGAGCAGTTCTTC
CASSFSLGGSYNEQFF
>.|TRBV2|TRBJ1-1|TRBD1
TGTGCCAGCAGAGGACAGGGTTTCACGGACACTGAAGCTTTCTTT
CASRGQGFTDTEAFF
>.|TRBV5-5|TRBJ1-6|.
TGTGCCAGCAGCTTGGTACAGGGACCCCTCCACTTT
CASSLVQGPLHF
>.|TRBV19|TRBJ1-1|.
TGTGCCAGTAGTATAGGCTCCCCGGCGGAGGCTTTCTTT
CASSIGSPAEAFF
>.|TRBV19|TRBJ1-5|.
TGTGCCAGTAGTATACGAAGGACACCCAATCAGCCCCAGCATTTT
CASSIRRTPNQPQHF
>.|TRBV6-1|TRBJ2-1|TRBD1
TGTGCCAGCAGTGAACATGGGGACAGCCCTTCCAATGAGCAGTTCTTC
CASSEHGDSPSNEQFF
>.|TRBV12-5|TRBJ1-1|.
TGTGCTAGTGTGGGGACTCTCGAGGAAGCTTTCTTT
CASVGTLEEAFF
>.|TRBV7-2|TRBJ2-7|.
TGTGCCAGCAGCTTAGGTCAGGGGATAAACGAGCAGTACTTC
CASSLGQGINEQYF
>.|TRBV29-1|TRBJ2-1|.
TGCAGCGTCGACCGGACCAACCCCCCCAATGAGCAGTTCTTC
CSVDRTNPPNEQFF
>.|TRBV6-6|TRBJ2-2|.
TGTGCCAGCACCAGAACAGGGTCGAACACCGGGGAGCTGTTTTTT
CASTRTGSNTGELFF
>.|TRBV5-5|TRBJ2-7|.
TGTGCCAGCAGCTGGGGGCCGGGTGGAAGCTCCTACGAGCAGTACTTC
CASSWGPGGSSYEQYF
>.|TRBV13|TRBJ1-1|.
TGTGCCAGCAGCTACACGACCCGGCACACTGAAGCTTTCTTT
CASSYTTRHTEAFF
>.|TRBV19|TRBJ1-1|.
TGTGCCAGTAGTGTCCAGGGGAGGGGGACTGAAGCTTTCTTT
CASSVQGRGTEAFF
>.|TRBV29-1|TRBJ2-6|TRBD1
TGCAGCGTTGTATCGAGACAGGGGCGATCCTCTGGGGCCAACGTCCTGACTTTC
CSVVSRQGRSSGANVLTF
>.|TRBV10-3|TRBJ2-7|.
TGTGCCATCAGTGAGTCGGAGGGCGAGCAGTACTTC
CAISESEGEQYF
>.|TRBV30|TRBJ1-6|.
TGTGCCTGGAGGGACAGTAATAATTCACCCCTCCACTTT
CAWRDSNNSPLHF
>.|TRBV5-1|TRBJ2-2|.
TGCGCCAGCAGGCAGGGCTCCGGGGAGCTGTTTTTT
CASRQGSGELFF
>.|TRBV2|TRBJ1-6|.
TGTGCCAGCAGAATCGGGGAAGGAAGTTCACCCCTCCACTTT
CASRIGEGSSPLHF
>.|TRBV19|TRBJ1-4|.
TGTGCCAGTCGCGCGATAGCTCGGGGGCGAATGGAAAAACTGTTTTTT
CASRAIARGRMEKLFF
>.|TRBV30|TRBJ2-3|.
TGTGCCTGGAGTGTCAGTCTGACAGATACGCAGTATTTT
CAWSVSLTDTQYF
>.|TRBV18|TRBJ1-1|.
TGTGCCAGCTCACCAAAATCGGACACTGAAGCTTTCTTT
CASSPKSDTEAFF
>.|TRBV11-3|TRBJ1-1|.
TGTGCCAGCAGCTCCTCCGACAAGAACACTGAAGCTTTCTTT
CASSSSDKNTEAFF
>.|TRBV5-4|TRBJ1-6|TRBD1
TGTGCCAGCAGCTTAGAATACCGGGACAGCAATTCACCCCTCCACTTT
CASSLEYRDSNSPLHF
>once|TRBV5-5|TRBJ2-3|.
TGTGCCAGCAGGGAGGTTGGTTGGACAGATACGCAGTATTTT
CASREVGWTDTQYF
>.|TRBV7-9|TRBJ1-4|TRBD1
TGTGCCAGCAACATCGGACAGGGGCTTAATGAAAAACTGTTTTTT
CASNIGQGLNEKLFF
>once|TRBV7-9|TRBJ1-2|.
TGTGCCAGCAGCTTGGGGTTGGAAGGCTACACCTTC
CASSLGLEGYTF
>.|TRBV12-5|TRBJ1-1|TRBD1
TGTGCTAGTGGACCTATGCGAGGGGGCAGAAGGATCTTGGGGACTGAAGCTTTCTTT
CASGPMRGGRRILGTEAFF
>.|TRBV9|TRBJ2-3|TRBD1
TGTGCCAGCAGCGACCGGACAGGGTCTAACACAGATACGCAGTATTTT
CASSDRTGSNTDTQYF
>.|TRBV14|TRBJ1-1|.
TGTGCCAGCAGCCTGCAGGGGAAGACTGAAGCTTTCTTT
CASSLQGKTEAFF
>.|TRBV12-3/TRBV12-4|TRBJ2-3|.
TGTGCCAGCAGTTTAATGATCACAGATACGCAGTATTTT
CASSLMITDTQYF
>.|TRBV5-1|TRBJ2-1|.
TGCGCCAGCAGCTTAATCGGCAATGAGCAGTTCTTC
CASSLIGNEQFF
>.|TRBV10-3|TRBJ1-6|TRBD1
TGTGCCATCAGTACAGGGGATTCACCCCTCCACTTT
CAISTGDSPLHF
>.|TRBV11-2|TRBJ1-4|.
TGTGCCAGCAGCCTCGACCTAGGGGGTAATGAAAAACTGTTTTTT
CASSLDLGGNEKLFF
>.|TRBV6-5|TRBJ1-2|TRBD1
TGTGCCAGCAGTCTTCAGGACAGGGGCTATGGCTACACCTTC
CASSLQDRGYGYTF
>.|TRBV10-3|TRBJ2-5|TRBD2
TGTGCCATCAGCACTAGCGGCTTTCAAGAGACCCAGTACTTC
CAISTSGFQETQYF
>.|TRBV27|TRBJ1-5|.
TGTGCCAGCAGTTTAAAGGACAGAAGCAATCAGCCCCAGCATTTT
CASSLKDRSNQPQHF
>.|TRBV29-1|TRBJ2-7|.
TGCAGCGTTGGGGGATTACGCGAGCAGTACTTC
CSVGGLREQYF
>.|TRBV6-2/TRBV6-3|TRBJ1-4|.
TGTGCCAGCAGTACCGGGACGGCTAAACTGTTTTTT
CASSTGTAKLFF
>.|TRBV2|TRBJ2-7|.
TGTGCCAGCAGTGATGTCAGGAGGCCCTACGAGCAGTACTTC
CASSDVRRPYEQYF
>.|TRBV11-2|TRBJ2-1|TRBD2
TGTGCCAGCAGCTTTCTTTCCTTCGGGGGGGCCCACGCGGATGAGCAGTTCTTC
CASSFLSFGGAHADEQFF
>.|TRBV6-2/TRBV6-3|TRBJ1-5|TRBD1
TGTGCCAGCAGTCCCTTCATCGGGACAGGGACTCAGCCCCAGCATTTT
CASSPFIGTGTQPQHF